These 30 T cell receptor beta chains were sequenced from one sample in a study of cytomegalovirus exposure and HLA in healthy donors. The PCR employed 60 Vbeta primers together with 13 Jbeta primers. The assay was immunoSEQ multiplex PCR, and TCRdb's table has in-frame clones only and misses some. The sample has just over 150,000 clones, around 80% seen once. What was sequenced was PBMCs. The receptors come from a male donor in good health and CMV-seropositive.

This clone has a handful of counts. The V call is TRBV6-4, the J call TRBJ2-1; 7 nucleotides match TRBD2. CDR3 size: 17 residues. Germline CDR1 reads MRHNA; CDR2 reads SNTAGT. V dropped 0 bases and J dropped 5; count of bases not matched to a gene: 10. The DNA of the CDR3 is TGTGCCAGCAGTGACTCGCCGCTAGCGGTGAGAAACAATGAGCAGTTCTTC. Translated: CASSDSPLAVRNNEQFF.

This rearrangement joins TRBV6-6 to TRBJ2-7, with 8 bases lining up with TRBD1. The germline gives CDR1 MNHNY, CDR2 SVGAGI (reference sequence). CDR3 size: 15 residues. The V gene end was trimmed by 0 bases and the J gene end by 4 bases; junction bases not matched to a gene: 5. The CDR3 DNA reads TGTGCCAGCAGTTACTCTGGACAGGGTCGGTACGAGCAGTACTTC. Its protein is CASSYSGQGRYEQYF.

About this clone: The junction does not match germline at one end; this may be a read error. The CDR3 region is CVSGEENPPEAFF. The CDR3 region has the DNA TGTGTCAGCGGAGAGGAGAACCCGCCTGAAGCTTTCTTT. The chain joins TRBV6-1 to TRBJ1-1; D not resolved. The V gene's germline CDR1 is MNHNS and CDR2 SASEGT. CDR3 size: 13 residues.

In its sample, this clone was seen once. The chain combines TRBV27 with TRBJ1-5; no definite D call. Trimming removed 2 bases from V and 0 bases from J, with 8 bases in between. The CDR3 is 15 residues long. Germline CDR1 reads MNHEY; CDR2 reads SMNVEV (reference sequence). The DNA for the CDR3 is TGTGCCAGCAGTTTACGCAGAGGTAGCAATCAGCCCCAGCATTTT. This codes for CASSLRRGSNQPQHF.

V is TRBV5-1 and J is TRBJ1-1, with D maybe TRBD1 (6 bases). V was shortened by 2 bases and J by 1 base, with 15 bases between the two germline ends. This CDR3 comprises 16 residues. Per the germline V gene, CDR1 is SGHRS and CDR2 is YFSETQ. In DNA, the CDR3 is TGCGCCAGCAGCTTTATACAGGGAGGGGGGAACACTGAAGCTTTCTTT. Its protein product is CASSFIQGGGNTEAFF. Using reference TRBV5-1 and TRBJ1-1 for the parts outside the CDR3, the full variable domain is KAGVTQTPRYLIKTRGQQVTLSCSPISGHRSVSWYQQTPGQGLQFLFEYFSETQRNKGNFPGRFSGRQFSNSRSEMNVSTLELGDSALYLCASSFIQGGGNTEAFFGQGTRLTVV.

V is TRBV28 and J is TRBJ1-3, with D maybe TRBD1 (5 bases). The CDR3 totals 16 residues. Trimming shortened V by 7 bases and J by 3 bases, and 19 bases separated the two germline ends. Germline V lookup: CDR1 MDHEN, CDR2 SYDVKM. DNA of the CDR3: TGTGCCAGCACCCCGTGGGGGGGAAGTTTTGGAAACACCATATATTTT. Amino acids: CASTPWGGSFGNTIYF.

This sequence joins TRBV2 and TRBJ2-7, with TRBD2 matching 8 bases. Germline assignment: CDR1 SNHLY and CDR2 FYNNEI. J was trimmed by 3 bases and V by 6 bases; bases with no gene match: 7. The CDR3 contains 14 residues. CDR3 bases: TGTGCCAGCAGAGGGGGACTAGGATTCTACGAGCAGTACTTC. Amino acid sequence: CASRGGLGFYEQYF.

V usage is TRBV25-1 and J usage is TRBJ2-3, with TRBD2 matching 9 bases. The CDR3 totals 17 residues. Looked up from germline, CDR1 is MGHDK and CDR2 is SYGVNS. V was clipped by 4 bases and J by 1 base; unmatched bases: 9. In DNA form, the CDR3 reads TGTGCCAGCAGTGCCCAGGGGCAGCGGGAGGGCACAGATACGCAGTATTTT. Its protein is CASSAQGQREGTDTQYF.

In this sample, this clone turned up once. The genes are TRBV2 and TRBJ2-2; a possible D gene is TRBD2 (5 bases). V lost 6 bases and J lost 5, with 13 bases in between. Germline CDR1 reads SNHLY; CDR2 reads FYNNEI. This CDR3 region has 14 residues. The CDR3 region is CASRSGVGTGELFF. The CDR3 region has the DNA TGTGCCAGCAGATCCGGGGTAGGGACCGGGGAGCTGTTTTTT.

This clone was observed once. The chain is built from TRBV13 and TRBJ2-2, with 7 bases that match TRBD2. With V trimmed by 0 bases and J by 5 bases, 9 bases remained unmatched. CDR1 PRHDT and CDR2 FYEKMQ come from the germline V gene (reference sequence). This CDR3 is built from 17 residues. In DNA form, the CDR3 reads TGTGCCAGCAGCTTAGGCCGACTAGCTGGCCCAACCGGGGAGCTGTTTTTT. Its translation: CASSLGRLAGPTGELFF.

The chain has TRBV18 and TRBJ1-4, with D unclear. The CDR3 sequence is 15 residues long. Trimming took off 2 bases at V and 0 bases at J, with 7 bases between the two ends. The germline V gene encodes CDR1 KGHSH and CDR2 LQKENI. The CDR3 DNA reads TGTGCCAGCTCACCAGGGCCGGCAACTAATGAAAAACTGTTTTTT. Translated, it gives CASSPGPATNEKLFF.

The rearrangement joins TRBV30 to TRBJ2-1, with 15 bases matching TRBD2. With 4 bases clipped from V and 8 bases from J, the junction kept 3 bases outside the gene matches. This CDR3 spans 14 amino acids. Germline V gives CDR1 GTSNPN, CDR2 SVGIG (reference sequence). DNA for the CDR3: TGTGCCTGGAAGGGGACTAGCGGGAGGTATGAGCAGTTCTTC. Its translation is CAWKGTSGRYEQFF.

The rearrangement joins TRBV4-3 to TRBJ2-7, with D hard to call. The CDR3 sequence is 15 residues long. V was cut by 0 bases and J by 5 bases, with 14 bases left in between. CDR1 and CDR2 (germline): LGHNA, YSLEER. The CDR3 here is CASSQDLGVSDEQYF. In nucleotides, the CDR3 is TGCGCCAGCAGCCAAGATCTCGGAGTTTCGGACGAGCAGTACTTC.

The rearrangement links TRBV7-9 to TRBJ1-2, with D uncertain. CDR3 length equals 14 residues. Trimming stripped 4 bases from V and 2 bases from J, with 11 bases between. In germline, CDR1 is SEHNR, CDR2 FQNEAQ (reference sequence). The CDR3 sequence: CASSYFTENYGYTF. For the CDR3, the DNA is TGTGCCAGCAGCTACTTCACCGAAAACTATGGCTACACCTTC. Full variable domain (remainder filled in from reference TRBV7-9 and TRBJ1-2): DTGVSQNPRHKITKRGQNVTFRCDPISEHNRLYWYRQTLGQGPEFLTYFQNEAQLEKSRLLSDRFSAERPKGSFSTLEIQRTEQGDSAMYLCASSYFTENYGYTFGSGTRLTVV.

This clone was seen once. The chain couples TRBV9 to TRBJ1-2, with TRBD1 identical over 10 bases. CDR3 size: 18 residues. Germline CDR1 reads SGDLS; CDR2 reads YYNGEE. With 0 bases clipped from V and 4 bases from J, the junction kept 12 bases outside the gene matches. The CDR3 reads CASSVAETGGAFGYGYTF. CDR3 DNA sequence: TGTGCCAGCAGCGTAGCTGAGACAGGGGGCGCTTTCGGCTATGGCTACACCTTC. The full variable domain, its missing parts supplied by reference TRBV9 and TRBJ1-2, is DSGVTQTPKHLITATGQRVTLRCSPRSGDLSVYWYQQSLDQGLQFLIQYYNGEERAKGNILERFSAQQFPDLHSELNLSSLELGDSALYFCASSVAETGGAFGYGYTFGSGTRLTVV.

J is TRBJ1-3 and V is TRBV9; possible D gene TRBD1, 6 bases. The germline V and J ends were trimmed by 0 bases and 0 bases, with 10 bases remaining between them. Germline lookup yields CDR1 SGDLS and CDR2 YYNGEE. The CDR3 extends over 16 amino acids. The chain's CDR3 is CASSVDGTLSGNTIYF. As DNA, the CDR3 is TGTGCCAGCAGCGTAGACGGGACACTCTCTGGAAACACCATATATTTT.

This chain uses TRBV15 with TRBJ1-4; D is undetermined. V lost 4 bases to trimming and J lost 0 bases, with 6 bases between them. This CDR3 region has 14 residues. The germline V gene encodes CDR1 LNHNV and CDR2 YYDKDF (reference sequence). As DNA, the CDR3 is TGTGCCACCAGCAAGAGTTCAACTAATGAAAAACTGTTTTTT. Translating it yields CATSKSSTNEKLFF.

This clone showed up just once. The V and J genes are TRBV30 and TRBJ2-2; D might be TRBD2 (6 bases). Trimming cost V 3 bases and J 3 bases, with 14 bases left between them. Germline V gene lookup returns CDR1 GTSNPN and CDR2 SVGIG (reference sequence). The CDR3 consists of 15 residues. CDR3 sequence: CAWRETGTHTGELFF. Here the CDR3 DNA reads TGTGCCTGGAGGGAGACTGGGACTCACACCGGGGAGCTGTTTTTT.

This clone was recorded only once. The chain employs TRBV7-3 and TRBJ2-5, with D possibly matching TRBD1 (5 bases). The CDR3 is made up of 15 amino acids. The germline gives CDR1 SGHTA, CDR2 FQGTGA. The V end lost 5 bases, the J end lost 4 bases, and 17 bases lay between the germline ends. CDR3 amino acids: CASSLGRGAPETQYF. Written as DNA, the CDR3 is TGTGCCAGCAGCCTAGGTCGTGGGGCCCCAGAGACCCAGTACTTC.

The V gene is TRBV28, the J gene TRBJ2-2; 9 nucleotides align to TRBD2. Per germline, CDR1 MDHEN and CDR2 SYDVKM. This CDR3 has 16 residues. Trimming removed 8 bases from V and 0 bases from J; junction bases left unmatched: 7. In DNA form, the CDR3 reads TGTGCCAGCCATAGCGGGAGCGTTCCGAACACCGGGGAGCTGTTTTTT. It encodes CASHSGSVPNTGELFF.

The CDR3 bases are TGTGCCTGGAGACAAGAATCCTACGAGCAGTACTTC. Translated, it gives CAWRQESYEQYF. This rearrangement joins TRBV30 to TRBJ2-7; D call uncertain. The germline V gene has CDR1 GTSNPN and CDR2 SVGIG (reference sequence). V was cut by 3 bases and J by 1 base, with 7 bases left in between. This CDR3 has 12 residues.

The chain has TRBV4-2 and TRBJ2-5; TRBD2 matches 10 bases. Per germline, CDR1 LGHNA and CDR2 YNFKEQ. Trimming at V came to 5 bases and at J to 7 bases, leaving 7 bases not matched to a gene. The CDR3 runs to 14 residues. This chain's CDR3 is CASSGLAGDRTQYF. Written as DNA, the CDR3 is TGTGCCAGCAGCGGTCTAGCGGGAGACCGGACCCAGTACTTC.

The V gene is TRBV6-6, the J gene TRBJ2-7; 8 nucleotides match TRBD1. Germline V CDR1 and CDR2: MNHNY, SVGAGI (reference sequence). The CDR3 has 15 amino acids. Trimming at V came to 2 bases and at J to 7 bases, leaving 10 bases not matched to a gene. CDR3 in DNA: TGTGCCAGCAGTTACCCAGGGGGCGGTTATGGGGAGCAGTACTTC. Amino acid sequence: CASSYPGGGYGEQYF.

This clone was seen a few times. The chain has TRBV4-1 and TRBJ2-2, with 14 bases aligning to TRBD2. The CDR3 length is 18 residues. J was trimmed by 4 bases and V by 1 base; bases with no gene match: 5. Germline CDR1 and CDR2: MGHRA and YSYEKL. CDR3 amino acids: CASSQGGLAGVGTGELFF. The DNA for the CDR3 is TGCGCCAGCAGCCAAGGGGGACTAGCGGGAGTGGGCACCGGGGAGCTGTTTTTT.

The genes are TRBV5-8 and TRBJ2-2; possibly TRBD2 for D (6 bases). CDR1 and CDR2 from the germline V gene are SGHTS and YDEGEE. The V gene lost 4 bases and the J gene lost 4 bases, with 17 bases spanning the gap. This CDR3 comprises 16 residues. CDR3 nucleotide sequence: TGTGCCAGCAGCCGACCGGGACTGGGGACCACCGGGGAGCTGTTTTTT. Translated: CASSRPGLGTTGELFF.

This sequence joins TRBV7-8 and TRBJ2-7; perhaps TRBD2 as D (5 bases). This CDR3 contains 15 residues. The germline CDR1 and CDR2 sequences are SGHVS and FQNEAQ. V was cut by 1 base and J by 2 bases, with 12 bases left in between. The CDR3 reads CASSLGSSGTYEQYF. For the CDR3, the DNA is TGTGCCAGCAGCTTAGGGTCGAGCGGTACCTACGAGCAGTACTTC.

The chain recombines TRBV30 with TRBJ2-3, with 7 bases lining up with TRBD2. Unmatched junction bases numbered 1, after V lost 1 base and J lost 0 bases. CDR1 and CDR2 from the germline V gene are GTSNPN and SVGIG (reference sequence). This CDR3 spans 14 amino acids. CDR3 coding DNA: TGTGCCTGGAGTGGCGGGAGTAGCACAGATACGCAGTATTTT. It encodes CAWSGGSSTDTQYF.

The chain carries TRBV19 and TRBJ1-4; no firm D call. Germline CDR1 LNHDA, CDR2 SQIVND (reference sequence). This CDR3 has 13 amino acids. The V gene lost 2 bases and the J gene lost 5 bases, with 6 bases spanning the gap. The CDR3 sequence is CASSIRRNEKLFF. The DNA of the CDR3 is TGTGCCAGTAGTATAAGGAGAAATGAAAAACTGTTTTTT.

The chain combines TRBV19 with TRBJ2-7; 8 bases are shared with TRBD1. The germline V gene encodes CDR1 LNHDA and CDR2 SQIVND (reference sequence). There are 17 residues in the CDR3. The J segment lost 2 bases and the V segment lost 2 bases, leaving 11 bases of the junction unmatched. The DNA for the CDR3 is TGTGCCAGTAGTATAAGAGGGGCAGGACAGGGTGCCTACGAGCAGTACTTC. It specifies CASSIRGAGQGAYEQYF.

The chain couples TRBV28 to TRBJ2-7; tentative D call: TRBD2 (5 bases). The CDR3 consists of 14 residues. Trimming left V 7 bases short and J 7 bases short, with 20 bases between. CDR1 is MDHEN, CDR2 SYDVKM, per germline. CDR3 region: CASTLRAGLREQYF. The CDR3 DNA reads as TGTGCCAGCACCCTGAGGGCAGGCTTAAGGGAGCAGTACTTC.